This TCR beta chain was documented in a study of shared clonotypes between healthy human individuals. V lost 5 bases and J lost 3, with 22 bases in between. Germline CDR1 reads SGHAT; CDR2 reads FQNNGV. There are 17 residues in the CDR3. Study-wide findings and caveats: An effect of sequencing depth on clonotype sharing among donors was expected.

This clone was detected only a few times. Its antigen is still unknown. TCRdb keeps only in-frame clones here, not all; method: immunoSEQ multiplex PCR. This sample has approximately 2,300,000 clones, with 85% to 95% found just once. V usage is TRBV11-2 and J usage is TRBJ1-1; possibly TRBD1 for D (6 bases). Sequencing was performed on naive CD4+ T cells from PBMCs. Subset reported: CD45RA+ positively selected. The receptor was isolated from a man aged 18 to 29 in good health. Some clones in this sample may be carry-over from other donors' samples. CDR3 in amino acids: CASSLGFNRVRDTEAFF. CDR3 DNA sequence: TGTGCCAGCAGCCTGGGATTCAACAGGGTCCGGGACACTGAAGCTTTCTTT.